This T cell receptor beta chain is drawn from a study of cytomegalovirus exposure and HLA in healthy donors. Findings and limits, study-wide: For cytomegalovirus status, the classifier reportedly gave diagnoses with high specificity and sensitivity. Most subjects had HLA-A and HLA-B alleles reportedly predicted accurately by TCR beta sequences.

A remark on this clone: Its antigen is undetermined.

CDR3 length equals 16 residues. Germline-derived CDR1 and CDR2 are SGHTA and FQGTGA. J gave up 3 bases and V 2 bases, and 7 bases lay outside the gene matches. The PCR was carried out with 60 Vbeta primers and 13 Jbeta primers. Measured with immunoSEQ multiplex PCR; TCRdb has only the in-frame clones, and not every one. Counted here are some 90,000 clones, under 85% occurring once; the ten biggest clones make up 3% to 4%. Source material: PBMCs. The TCR was taken from a woman aged 40 to 50 in good health and CMV-seronegative. V is TRBV7-3 and J is TRBJ2-3; 8 bases are a match to TRBD1. The CDR3 nucleotides read TGTGCCAGCAGCTTAGGACAGGGAAACCCAACAGATACGCAGTATTTT. It translates to CASSLGQGNPTDTQYF.